The clone carrying this TCR beta chain was picked up many times. The data stem from a study of T cells in Graves' hyperthyroidism and ophthalmopathy. Amplification yielded TCR beta CDR3 regions, with RNA transcripts as the source. First-round RT-PCR targeting the TCR CDR3 was performed with the HTBI primer set. TCRdb called the multiplex PCR reads again in MiXCR, with one record for every CDR3 protein. The repertoire has roughly 580,000 distinct CDR3 sequences, under 60% of them found once; the top ten carry 8.2%. Deletions cut 3 bases from V and 1 base from J, with 9 bases between. Germline V gene sequence: CDR1 ENHRY, CDR2 SYGVKD. CDR3 length equals 15 residues.

The chain couples TRBV10-3 to TRBJ2-2, with D perhaps matching TRBD1 (5 bases). The receptor was isolated from a woman aged 18-35 years with Graves' hyperthyroidism. What was sequenced was peripheral blood or thyroid tissue (not recorded which). As DNA, the CDR3 is TGTGCCATCAGTGATCTAGGACAGAACACCGGGGAGCTGTTTTTT. Residues: CAISDLGQNTGELFF.